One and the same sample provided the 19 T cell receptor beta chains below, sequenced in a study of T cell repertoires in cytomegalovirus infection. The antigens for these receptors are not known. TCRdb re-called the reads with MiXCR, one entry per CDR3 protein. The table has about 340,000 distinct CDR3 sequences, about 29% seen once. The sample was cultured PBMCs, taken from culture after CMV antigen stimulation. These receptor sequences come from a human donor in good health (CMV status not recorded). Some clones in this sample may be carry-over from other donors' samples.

CDR3 protein: CASSPGLAGIGLLRNEQFF. The CDR3, as DNA: TGTGCCAGCAGCCCGGGACTAGCGGGAATTGGCCTACTACGCAATGAGCAGTTCTTC. The chain employs TRBV13 and TRBJ2-1, with 13 bases lining up with TRBD2. CDR3 size: 19 residues. Per the germline V gene, CDR1 is PRHDT and CDR2 is FYEKMQ (reference sequence). The V and J ends lost 5 bases and 6 bases, in that order; junction bases with no gene match: 16.

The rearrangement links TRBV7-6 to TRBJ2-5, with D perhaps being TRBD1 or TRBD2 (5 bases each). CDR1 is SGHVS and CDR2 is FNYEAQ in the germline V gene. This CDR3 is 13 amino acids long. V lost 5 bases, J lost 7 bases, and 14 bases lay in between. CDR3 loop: CASSHSGSGTQYF. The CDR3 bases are TGTGCCAGCAGCCATTCAGGGAGCGGGACCCAGTACTTC.

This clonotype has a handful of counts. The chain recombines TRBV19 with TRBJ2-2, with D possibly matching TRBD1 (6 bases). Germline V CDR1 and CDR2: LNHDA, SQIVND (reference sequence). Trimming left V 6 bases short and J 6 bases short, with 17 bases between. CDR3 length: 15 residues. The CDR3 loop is CASSHKQGPAGELFF. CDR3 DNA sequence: TGTGCCAGTAGCCATAAACAGGGTCCGGCCGGGGAGCTGTTTTTT.

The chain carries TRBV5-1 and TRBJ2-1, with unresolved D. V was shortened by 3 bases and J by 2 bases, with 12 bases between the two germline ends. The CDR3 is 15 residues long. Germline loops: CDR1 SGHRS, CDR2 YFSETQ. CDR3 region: CASSSDFGAYNEQFF. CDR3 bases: TGCGCCAGCAGCTCTGACTTTGGGGCCTACAATGAGCAGTTCTTC. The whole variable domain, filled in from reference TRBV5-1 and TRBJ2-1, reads KAGVTQTPRYLIKTRGQQVTLSCSPISGHRSVSWYQQTPGQGLQFLFEYFSETQRNKGNFPGRFSGRQFSNSRSEMNVSTLELGDSALYLCASSSDFGAYNEQFFGPGTRLTVL.

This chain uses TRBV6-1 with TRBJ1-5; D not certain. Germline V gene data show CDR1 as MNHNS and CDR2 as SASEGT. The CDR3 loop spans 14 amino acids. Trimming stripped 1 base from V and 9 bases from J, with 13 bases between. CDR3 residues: CASSEDPVPRPQHF. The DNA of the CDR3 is TGTGCCAGCAGTGAAGATCCGGTCCCCAGGCCCCAGCATTTT.

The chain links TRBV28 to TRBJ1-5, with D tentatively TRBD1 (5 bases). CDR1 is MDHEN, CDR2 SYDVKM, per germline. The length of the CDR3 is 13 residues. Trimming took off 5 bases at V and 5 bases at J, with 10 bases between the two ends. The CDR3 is CASSITGDQPQHF. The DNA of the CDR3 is TGTGCCAGCAGTATAACAGGAGATCAGCCCCAGCATTTT.

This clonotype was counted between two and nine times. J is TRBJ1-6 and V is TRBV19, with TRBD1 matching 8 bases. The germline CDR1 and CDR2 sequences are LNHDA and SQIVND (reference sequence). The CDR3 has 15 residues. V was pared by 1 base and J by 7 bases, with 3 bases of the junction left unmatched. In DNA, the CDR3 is TGTGCCAGTAGTATAGGGACAGGGATGAATTCACCCCTCCACTTT. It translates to CASSIGTGMNSPLHF.

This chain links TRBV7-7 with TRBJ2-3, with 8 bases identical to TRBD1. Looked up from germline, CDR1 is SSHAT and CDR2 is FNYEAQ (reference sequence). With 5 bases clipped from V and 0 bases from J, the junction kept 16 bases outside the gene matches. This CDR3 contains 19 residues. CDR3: CASSLRGAGGRTSTDTQYF. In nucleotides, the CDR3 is TGTGCCAGCAGCCTAAGGGGGGCAGGGGGCCGTACTAGCACAGATACGCAGTATTTT.

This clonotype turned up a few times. In DNA form, the CDR3 reads TGTGCCAGCAGCTTGGACCCCTCGGAGGATTCACCCCTCCACTTT. The encoded protein is CASSLDPSEDSPLHF. The rearrangement uses TRBV5-4 and TRBJ1-6; no clear D gene. V lost 0 bases and J lost 8, with 12 bases in between. Germline CDR1 SGHNT, CDR2 YYREEE (reference sequence). This CDR3 is built from 15 residues.

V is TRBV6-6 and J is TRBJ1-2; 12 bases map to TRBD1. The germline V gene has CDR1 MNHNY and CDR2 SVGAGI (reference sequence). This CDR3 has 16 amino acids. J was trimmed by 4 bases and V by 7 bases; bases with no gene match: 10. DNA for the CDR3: TGTGCCAGCACCTCTACCGGGACAGGGGGCTTCTATGGCTACACCTTC. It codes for CASTSTGTGGFYGYTF.

The CDR3 reads CASTPGQGADEQFF. The DNA of the CDR3 is TGTGCCAGCACCCCAGGACAGGGGGCCGATGAGCAGTTCTTC. V and J are TRBV3-1 and TRBJ2-1; 11 bases are a match to TRBD1. The V gene's germline CDR1 is LGHDT and CDR2 YNNKEL (reference sequence). The CDR3 has 14 residues. The J segment lost 8 bases and the V segment lost 7 bases, leaving 7 bases of the junction unmatched.

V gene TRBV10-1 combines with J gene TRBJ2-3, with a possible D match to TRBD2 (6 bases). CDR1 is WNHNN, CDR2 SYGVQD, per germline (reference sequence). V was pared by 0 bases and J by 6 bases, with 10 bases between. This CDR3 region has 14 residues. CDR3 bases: TGCGCCAGCAGTGAGTCCGGGGGAGCTGATACGCAGTATTTT. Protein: CASSESGGADTQYF.

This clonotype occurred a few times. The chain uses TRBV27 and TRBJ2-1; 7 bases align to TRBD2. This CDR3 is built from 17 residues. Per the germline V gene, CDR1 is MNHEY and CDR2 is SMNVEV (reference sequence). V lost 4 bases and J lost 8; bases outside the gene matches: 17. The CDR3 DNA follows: TGTGCCAGCAGTTCGAGCGGACCGGGGCTAGCGGTCGATGAGCAGTTCTTC. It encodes CASSSSGPGLAVDEQFF.

The CDR3 spells CASSLLAGGVTDTQYF. As DNA, the CDR3 is TGTGCCAGCAGCTTACTAGCGGGAGGCGTGACAGATACGCAGTATTTT. This chain links TRBV7-3 with TRBJ2-3, with 11 bases aligning to TRBD2. Germline values: CDR1 SGHTA, CDR2 FQGTGA. The CDR3 is 16 amino acids. The V gene end was trimmed by 2 bases and the J gene end by 3 bases; junction bases not matched to a gene: 4. Full variable domain (rest looked up from reference TRBV7-3 and TRBJ2-3): GAGVSQTPSNKVTEKGKYVELRCDPISGHTALYWYRQSLGQGPEFLIYFQGTGAADDSGLPNDRFFAVRPEGSVSTLKIQRTERGDSAVYLCASSLLAGGVTDTQYFGPGTRLTVL.

The CDR3 spells CASSPGRREEKLFF. The CDR3 DNA follows: TGTGCCAGCAGCCCGGGACGGAGGGAAGAAAAACTGTTTTTT. V and J are TRBV7-8 and TRBJ1-4; possibly TRBD1 for D (5 bases). Between the trimmed V and J ends, which lost 5 bases and 8 bases, there was a span of 15 bases. Germline CDR1 reads SGHVS; CDR2 reads FQNEAQ. The CDR3 length is 14 residues.

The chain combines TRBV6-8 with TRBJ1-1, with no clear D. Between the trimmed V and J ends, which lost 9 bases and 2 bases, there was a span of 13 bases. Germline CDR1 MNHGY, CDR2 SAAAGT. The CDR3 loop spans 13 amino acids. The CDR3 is CASGFTYNTEAFF. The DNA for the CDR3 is TGTGCCAGTGGATTCACCTACAACACTGAAGCTTTCTTT.

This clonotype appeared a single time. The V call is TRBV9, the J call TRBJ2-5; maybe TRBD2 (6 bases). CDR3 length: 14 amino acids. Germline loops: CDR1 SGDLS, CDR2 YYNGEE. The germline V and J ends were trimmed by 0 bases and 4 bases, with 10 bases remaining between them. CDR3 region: CASSVVVGGETQYF. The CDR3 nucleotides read TGTGCCAGCAGCGTAGTAGTGGGGGGAGAGACCCAGTACTTC. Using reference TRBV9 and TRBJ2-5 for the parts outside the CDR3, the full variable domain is DSGVTQTPKHLITATGQRVTLRCSPRSGDLSVYWYQQSLDQGLQFLIQYYNGEERAKGNILERFSAQQFPDLHSELNLSSLELGDSALYFCASSVVVGGETQYFGPGTRLLVL.

DNA for the CDR3: TGTGCCAGCAGGACGGACAGCACAGATACGCAGTATTTT. It is translated as CASRTDSTDTQYF. The rearrangement joins TRBV7-2 to TRBJ2-3; no reliable D call. V gave up 6 bases and J gave up 0 bases, with 7 bases separating them. CDR1 is SGHTA, CDR2 FQGNSA, per germline. The CDR3 is made up of 13 amino acids.

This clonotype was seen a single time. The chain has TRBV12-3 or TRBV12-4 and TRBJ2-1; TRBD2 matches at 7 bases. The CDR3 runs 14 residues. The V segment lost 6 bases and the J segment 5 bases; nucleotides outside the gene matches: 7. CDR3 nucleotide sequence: TGTGCCAGCAGAAGCCTAGCGGTTAACAATGAGCAGTTCTTC. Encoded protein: CASRSLAVNNEQFF.